The rows below give T cell receptor beta chains drawn from one sample of a study of PD-L1 blockade in urothelial cancer. This table comes from immunoSEQ multiplex PCR, and its TCRdb copy is limited to in-frame clones, with some not included. The sample has about 76,000 clones; about 85% are singletons. Material: PBMCs, obtained around atezolizumab (anti-PD-L1) treatment. All receptors derive from a man aged 65 to 79 with urothelial cancer. CDR3s include the opening cysteine and the closing phenylalanine or tryptophan. The D gene is left open where the match is weak. Size values are once, few and many counts, or a class for expanded clones, and some rows have none.

- | - | TRBJ1-3 | 15 | TRBV28 | TGTGCCAGCAGTTTACAGAGCGTCCCTGGAAACACCATATATTTT | CASSLQSVPGNTIYF
TRBD2 | few | TRBJ2-1 | 13 | TRBV5-1 | TGCGCCAGCAGCTTGAATAGCGGGAGAGAGCAGTTCTTC | CASSLNSGREQFF
- | - | TRBJ1-1 | 14 | TRBV28 | TGTGCCAGCAGTTTGATACAGGGGAACACTGAAGCTTTCTTT | CASSLIQGNTEAFF
- | medium-sized | TRBJ1-4 | 15 | TRBV10-3 | TGTGCCACCGAAGACGACCGAGGAGGGGCTGAAAAACTGTTTTTT | CATEDDRGGAEKLFF
- | - | TRBJ2-7 | 14 | TRBV2 | TGTGCCACCCCCTTGGGGCAGGACCCCTACGAGCAGTACTTC | CATPLGQDPYEQYF
- | - | TRBJ2-1 | 13 | TRBV5-1 | TGCGCCAGCAGCTTGGGCAGAAACAATGAGCAGTTCTTC | CASSLGRNNEQFF
TRBD1 | - | TRBJ1-3 | 15 | TRBV10-3 | TGTGCCATCAGTGAGGGACAGGTCTCTGGAAACACCATATATTTT | CAISEGQVSGNTIYF
TRBD1 | - | TRBJ2-1 | 15 | TRBV19 | TGTGCCAGTAGGTCCCCGGGACAGGGCTACAATGAGCAGTTCTTC | CASRSPGQGYNEQFF
TRBD2 | - | TRBJ2-1 | 11 | TRBV10-2 | TGCGCCAGCCAACTAGCGGGTGAGCAGTTCTTC | CASQLAGEQFF
TRBD2 | - | TRBJ2-2 | 15 | TRBV10-2 | TGCGCCAGCAGTGGAAGCGGGAGGGGCACCGGGGAGCTGTTTTTT | CASSGSGRGTGELFF
TRBD1 | - | TRBJ2-3 | 14 | TRBV19 | TGTGCCAGTAGCAACAGGGGTTATGCAGATACGCAGTATTTT | CASSNRGYADTQYF